These 9 T cell receptor beta chains were sequenced from one sample in a study of brain T cells in children with intractable seizures. This sample's time point: blood from clinic visit 5 months post-surgery; TSC patient then seizure free. Sequenced by immunoSEQ multiplex PCR; TCRdb stores in-frame clones only, minus some. This sample has hundreds of thousands of clones, with 85% to 95% found just once. Here the sequenced sample was peripheral blood, taken roughly 5 months after surgery. Receptors originate from a boy under two years old with tuberous sclerosis and intractable seizures.

About this clone itself: Other nucleotide sequences from this sample produce the same CDR3. The CDR3 protein is CASSVYSYEQYF. CDR3 coding DNA: TGTGCCAGCAGCGTCTACTCCTACGAGCAGTACTTC. This sequence joins TRBV9 and TRBJ2-7; D not certain. The CDR3 contains 12 residues. V was trimmed by 2 bases and J by 0 bases, leaving 3 bases between them. CDR1 and CDR2 (germline): SGDLS, YYNGEE.

This sequence joins TRBV24-1 and TRBJ2-3; TRBD1 is a possible D gene (6 bases). V was trimmed by 2 bases and J by 0 bases, leaving 11 bases between them. From germline, CDR1 is KGHDR and CDR2 SFDVKD. The CDR3 loop spans 16 amino acids. CDR3 nucleotide sequence: TGTGCCACCAGTGATTCCGGGACAACAAGCACAGATACGCAGTATTTT. As protein: CATSDSGTTSTDTQYF.

This clone appeared a single time. The chain joins TRBV7-9 to TRBJ2-1; D gene ambiguous. Deletions cut 4 bases from V and 10 bases from J, with 20 bases between. Germline V gives CDR1 SEHNR, CDR2 FQNEAQ (reference sequence). The CDR3 loop spans 15 amino acids. CDR3 in DNA: TGTGCCAGCAGCTCCCGAAAAAGGCCGATTTGGGAGCAGTTCTTC. It translates to CASSSRKRPIWEQFF.

J is TRBJ1-4 and V is TRBV7-8; D might be TRBD1 (6 bases). V was clipped by 5 bases and J by 8 bases, with 12 bases between them. In germline, CDR1 is SGHVS, CDR2 FQNEAQ. This CDR3 contains 13 residues. The CDR3 nucleotides read TGTGCCAGCAGCAAGAGGGGGAACGAAAAACTGTTTTTT. Protein product: CASSKRGNEKLFF.

The CDR3 loop is CASSQIDRGPYNEQFF. CDR3 nucleotides: TGTGCCAGCAGTCAAATCGACAGGGGGCCCTACAATGAGCAGTTCTTC. This chain joins TRBV11-1 and TRBJ2-1; 10 bases agree with TRBD1. CDR1 SGHAT and CDR2 FQDESV come from the germline V gene (reference sequence). Losses at the gene ends were 6 bases for V and 2 bases for J; bases not matched to a gene: 7. The CDR3 contains 16 residues.

This clone has just one count. The chain uses TRBV7-2 and TRBJ2-7, with D possibly matching TRBD1 (6 bases). Trimming took off 3 bases at V and 4 bases at J, with 13 bases between the two ends. This CDR3 has 14 amino acids. Germline CDR1 and CDR2: SGHTA and FQGNSA. The CDR3 sequence is CASSLTGLGYEQYF. In DNA form, the CDR3 reads TGTGCCAGCAGCTTGACAGGCCTAGGGTACGAGCAGTACTTC.

V is TRBV4-1 and J is TRBJ2-5; 9 nucleotides agree with TRBD2. Germline CDR1 and CDR2: MGHRA and YSYEKL. Trimming at V came to 0 bases and at J to 1 base, leaving 3 bases not matched to a gene. This CDR3 comprises 16 residues. As DNA, the CDR3 is TGCGCCAGCAGCCAAGATCTAGCGGGGCTCCAAGAGACCCAGTACTTC. Residues: CASSQDLAGLQETQYF.

CDR3 in DNA: TGTGCCAGCAGCTTATCACAGGGGGGTGAAAAACTGTTTTTT. The encoded protein is CASSLSQGGEKLFF. The chain couples TRBV7-9 to TRBJ1-4; 8 nucleotides line up with TRBD1. Per the germline V gene, CDR1 is SEHNR and CDR2 is FQNEAQ (reference sequence). The CDR3 covers 14 residues. The junction had 3 bases not matched to a gene; V was cut back by 2 bases and J by 7 bases. The whole variable domain, filled in from reference TRBV7-9 and TRBJ1-4, reads DTGVSQNPRHKITKRGQNVTFRCDPISEHNRLYWYRQTLGQGPEFLTYFQNEAQLEKSRLLSDRFSAERPKGSFSTLEIQRTEQGDSAMYLCASSLSQGGEKLFFGSGTQLSVL.

This sequence joins TRBV7-9 and TRBJ2-5, with D possibly being TRBD1 (7 bases). V lost 1 base to trimming and J lost 4 bases, with 22 bases between them. The V gene's germline CDR1 is SEHNR and CDR2 FQNEAQ (reference sequence). The CDR3 sequence is 18 residues long. CDR3 residues: CASSLVDSLQGRSETQYF. The CDR3 DNA sequence: TGTGCCAGCAGCTTAGTAGACTCCCTACAGGGGAGGTCAGAGACCCAGTACTTC.